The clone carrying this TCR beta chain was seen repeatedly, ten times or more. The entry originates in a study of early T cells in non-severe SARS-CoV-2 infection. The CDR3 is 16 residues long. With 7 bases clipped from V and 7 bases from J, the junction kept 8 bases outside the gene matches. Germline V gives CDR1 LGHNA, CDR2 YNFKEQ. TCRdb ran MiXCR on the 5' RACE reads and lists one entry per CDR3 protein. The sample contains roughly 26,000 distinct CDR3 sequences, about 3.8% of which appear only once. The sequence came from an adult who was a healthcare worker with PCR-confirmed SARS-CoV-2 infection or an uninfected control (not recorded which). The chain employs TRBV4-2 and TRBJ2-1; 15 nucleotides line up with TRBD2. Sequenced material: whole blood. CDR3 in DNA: TGTGCCAGCACCGACCCGGGACTAGCGGGAGGAAATGAGCAGTTCTTC. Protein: CASTDPGLAGGNEQFF.